Shown below are 27 T cell receptor beta chains from a single sample sequenced in a study of blood T cell repertoires in COVID-19. Generated by immunoSEQ multiplex PCR, the TCRdb table keeps only in-frame clones and is missing some. The data contain over 200,000 clones, 75% to 85% of them seen just once; the ten biggest clones take up approximately 2.3%. Sequencing was performed on peripheral blood. These receptors all stem from a middle-aged man who had recovered from COVID-19.

CDR3 DNA sequence: TGTGCCAGCCACCCCGCCGGCTCTGGGGCCAACGTCCTGACTTTC. It translates to CASHPAGSGANVLTF. This chain links TRBV3-1 (or the pseudogene TRBV3-2) with TRBJ2-6, with D uncertain. CDR3 length: 15 residues. The germline gives CDR1 LGHDT, CDR2 YNNKEL (reference sequence). The V gene lost 8 bases and the J gene lost 0 bases, with 11 bases spanning the gap.

This clone was counted once. CDR3 in DNA: TGCGCCAGCAGCTTGGTTTCAGGTCAAGAGACCCAGTACTTC. The encoded protein is CASSLVSGQETQYF. This chain links TRBV5-1 with TRBJ2-5; D is ambiguous. With 0 bases removed from V and 2 bases from J, the gap between germline ends came to 8 bases. The CDR3 loop spans 14 amino acids. CDR1 and CDR2 from the germline V gene are SGHRS and YFSETQ.

The chain has TRBV7-9 and TRBJ1-1, with a possible D match to TRBD1 (5 bases). The germline V gene has CDR1 SEHNR and CDR2 FQNEAQ (reference sequence). This CDR3 is built from 17 residues. V lost 2 bases and J 0 bases, leaving 16 bases between the germline ends. The CDR3 sequence: CASSLPQQGSLNTEAFF. The CDR3 nucleotides read TGTGCCAGCAGCTTACCCCAGCAGGGATCCTTGAACACTGAAGCTTTCTTT.

This chain's CDR3 is CAWSDQGEEPQHF. The CDR3 DNA reads as TGTGCCTGGAGTGACCAGGGCGAGGAGCCCCAGCATTTT. The chain couples TRBV30 to TRBJ1-5; tentative D call: TRBD1 (5 bases). The CDR3 has 13 residues. The V and J ends lost 1 base and 8 bases respectively, with 12 bases between them. The germline CDR1 and CDR2 sequences are GTSNPN and SVGIG (reference sequence).

The chain has TRBV5-1 and TRBJ1-1, with unresolved D. Per the germline V gene, CDR1 is SGHRS and CDR2 is YFSETQ. The V end was cut by 0 bases, the J end by 5 bases, with 11 bases between. CDR3 length equals 14 residues. Written as DNA, the CDR3 is TGCGCCAGCAGCTTGGAGGGAGGGTTGACTGAAGCTTTCTTT. Its translation is CASSLEGGLTEAFF. Drawing the rest from reference TRBV5-1 and TRBJ1-1, the complete variable domain is KAGVTQTPRYLIKTRGQQVTLSCSPISGHRSVSWYQQTPGQGLQFLFEYFSETQRNKGNFPGRFSGRQFSNSRSEMNVSTLELGDSALYLCASSLEGGLTEAFFGQGTRLTVV.

V usage is TRBV9 and J usage is TRBJ2-5; 8 bases are a match to TRBD1. This CDR3 comprises 15 residues. The V gene end was trimmed by 1 base and the J gene end by 5 bases; junction bases not matched to a gene: 7. Germline V gene sequence: CDR1 SGDLS, CDR2 YYNGEE. The CDR3: CASSVLQGAGETQYF. The CDR3 DNA is TGTGCCAGCAGCGTATTGCAGGGGGCAGGGGAGACCCAGTACTTC.

The V call is TRBV6-5, the J call TRBJ2-1; 10 bases are a match to TRBD2. Trimming cost V 9 bases and J 0 bases; bases outside gene matches: 2. The germline V gene encodes CDR1 MNHEY and CDR2 SVGAGI. This CDR3 is built from 14 residues. In nucleotides, the CDR3 is TGTGCCAGTGTAGCGGGGGGCTCCTACAATGAGCAGTTCTTC. Protein sequence: CASVAGGSYNEQFF.

This clone was detected only once. The V and J genes are TRBV20-1 and TRBJ1-2; the match to TRBD1 covers 9 bases. CDR3 size: 11 residues. Germline CDR1 reads DFQATT; CDR2 reads SNEGSKA (reference sequence). The ends lost 5 bases at V and 10 bases at J; junction bases unmatched: 5. CDR3 loop: CSASGQGNYTF. As DNA, the CDR3 is TGCAGTGCTTCGGGACAGGGAAACTACACCTTC.

This clone was recorded once. The rearrangement joins TRBV12-3 or TRBV12-4 to TRBJ2-5; the match to TRBD1 covers 9 bases. CDR3 length: 13 residues. V dropped 6 bases and J dropped 4; count of bases not matched to a gene: 3. CDR3 loop: CASSKQGAETQYF. The CDR3 bases are TGTGCCAGCAGCAAACAGGGGGCAGAGACCCAGTACTTC.

V usage is TRBV23-1 and J usage is TRBJ1-6, with 8 bases lining up with TRBD1. TRBV23-1 is treated as an ORF (open reading frame) with a function not yet certain. CDR3 size: 18 residues. V lost 4 bases to trimming and J lost 7 bases; unmatched junction nucleotides: 15. As DNA, the CDR3 is TGCGCCAGCAGTCCCTTTGCCCCAGGGGGCGCGACGAATTCACCCCTCCACTTT. As protein: CASSPFAPGGATNSPLHF.

This clone has a single count. The V gene is TRBV4-1, the J gene TRBJ1-6; D unresolved. This CDR3 region has 17 residues. The V gene lost 0 bases and the J gene lost 9 bases, with 18 bases spanning the gap. Looked up from germline, CDR1 is MGHRA and CDR2 is YSYEKL. This chain's CDR3 is CASSQEYAGISASPLHF. The CDR3 DNA is TGCGCCAGCAGCCAAGAATACGCGGGAATTTCAGCTTCACCCCTCCACTTT.

This rearrangement joins TRBV6-4 to TRBJ2-1, with 7 bases aligning to TRBD2. Germline loops: CDR1 MRHNA, CDR2 SNTAGT. With 3 bases clipped from V and 0 bases from J, the junction kept 2 bases outside the gene matches. The CDR3 is 15 residues long. The CDR3 loop reads CASSEGGGSYNEQFF. DNA for the CDR3: TGTGCCAGCAGTGAGGGCGGGGGCTCCTACAATGAGCAGTTCTTC.

The rearrangement uses TRBV29-1 and TRBJ2-1; 8 bases fit TRBD1. CDR1 and CDR2 from the germline V gene are SQVTM and ANQGSEA. V was pared by 7 bases and J by 5 bases, with 10 bases of the junction left unmatched. The CDR3 runs 14 residues. CDR3 coding DNA: TGCAGCGGATTCGACAGGGGCGGGAACAATGAGCAGTTCTTC. It translates to CSGFDRGGNNEQFF.

The V and J genes are TRBV7-2 and TRBJ1-2, with a tentative D call TRBD1 (6 bases). The CDR3 runs 14 residues. Looked up from germline, CDR1 is SGHTA and CDR2 is FQGNSA. V lost 5 bases, J lost 4 bases, and 14 bases lay in between. In DNA form, the CDR3 reads TGTGCCAGCAGCGCCCTGGGGGCGCCCTATGGCTACACCTTC. Protein: CASSALGAPYGYTF.

The chain links TRBV2 to TRBJ2-1; 7 bases fit TRBD2. CDR1 is SNHLY and CDR2 is FYNNEI in the germline V gene. The ends lost 0 bases at V and 2 bases at J; junction bases unmatched: 1. The CDR3 runs to 15 residues. CDR3 coding DNA: TGTGCCAGCAGTGAAGCGGGGGGGACCTACAATGAGCAGTTCTTC. This translates into CASSEAGGTYNEQFF. The complete variable domain, with remaining parts taken from reference TRBV2 and TRBJ2-1, reads EPEVTQTPSHQVTQMGQEVILRCVPISNHLYFYWYRQILGQKVEFLVSFYNNEISEKSEIFDDQFSVERPDGSNFTLKIRSTKLEDSAMYFCASSEAGGTYNEQFFGPGTRLTVL.

This clone was observed a few times. V is TRBV6-5 and J is TRBJ2-5, with 12 bases fitting TRBD1. V dropped 6 bases and J dropped 4; count of bases not matched to a gene: 6. Germline CDR1 is MNHEY and CDR2 is SVGAGI. The CDR3 runs to 15 residues. The CDR3 sequence: CASRVPGQGAETQYF. DNA of the CDR3: TGTGCCAGCAGGGTCCCGGGACAGGGGGCAGAGACCCAGTACTTC.

V and J are TRBV6-5 and TRBJ1-1; D is ambiguous. CDR1 MNHEY and CDR2 SVGAGI come from the germline V gene. Trimming removed 2 bases at V and 6 bases at J, with 10 bases between. The CDR3 length is 13 residues. CDR3: CASSYVPEAEAFF. The CDR3 nucleotides are TGTGCCAGCAGTTACGTTCCAGAGGCTGAAGCTTTCTTT.

The gene calls are TRBV3-1 (or the pseudogene TRBV3-2) and TRBJ2-7, with a possible D match to TRBD2 (6 bases). The CDR3 is 15 residues long. Germline V gene sequence: CDR1 LGHDT, CDR2 YNNKEL (reference sequence). Trimming stripped 1 base from V and 7 bases from J, with 17 bases between. The DNA of the CDR3 is TGTGCCAGCAGCCAAGGGAGGGCGGGCCGGCCGGAGCAGTACTTC. The encoded protein is CASSQGRAGRPEQYF.

This sequence joins TRBV29-1 and TRBJ2-3, with D possibly TRBD2 on 7 matching bases. V was pared by 5 bases and J by 1 base, with 16 bases between. The CDR3 contains 15 residues. Germline CDR1 reads SQVTM; CDR2 reads ANQGSEA. The CDR3 protein is CSVSGGGLGTDTQYF. The CDR3 bases are TGCAGCGTTTCAGGCGGGGGCTTGGGCACAGATACGCAGTATTTT.

The V and J genes are TRBV7-2 and TRBJ2-3; D is ambiguous. This CDR3 has 14 residues. V lost 3 bases, J lost 6 bases, and 13 bases lay in between. The V gene's germline CDR1 is SGHTA and CDR2 FQGNSA. The CDR3 DNA reads TGTGCCAGCAGCTTGGCGGCCTCTGTGGATACGCAGTATTTT. The encoded protein is CASSLAASVDTQYF.

The rearrangement uses TRBV21-1 and TRBJ1-1; TRBD1, the table's D call, was not compared with the DNA. TRBV21-1 is annotated as a pseudogene. This CDR3 is 19 amino acids long. The CDR3 region is CASRRTLEGQGDWNTEAFF. DNA for the CDR3: TGTGCCAGCAGAAGAACTCTGGAGGGACAGGGGGACTGGAACACTGAAGCTTTCTTT.

CDR3 residues: CASRAGDYNEQFF. The CDR3 region has the DNA TGTGCCAGCCGAGCGGGGGACTACAATGAGCAGTTCTTC. The chain carries TRBV6-5 and TRBJ2-1; 8 bases match TRBD2. Germline assignment: CDR1 MNHEY and CDR2 SVGAGI. CDR3 length: 13 amino acids. V gave up 8 bases and J gave up 3 bases; unmatched junction bases: 3.

In this sample, this clone turned up a few times. The gene calls are TRBV27 and TRBJ1-1, with 7 bases that match TRBD1. The germline V gene has CDR1 MNHEY and CDR2 SMNVEV (reference sequence). The junction had 8 bases not matched to a gene; V was cut back by 3 bases and J by 7 bases. The CDR3 consists of 14 residues. The DNA for the CDR3 is TGTGCCAGCAGTTTTTCGGGGACAGAGAGTGAAGCTTTCTTT. Encoded protein: CASSFSGTESEAFF.

This clone was observed once. The rearrangement uses TRBV19 and TRBJ1-2; 7 nucleotides align to TRBD1. Germline loops: CDR1 LNHDA, CDR2 SQIVND (reference sequence). The CDR3 spans 13 residues. V trimming: 6 bases; J trimming: 4 bases; junction bases outside the gene matches: 5. CDR3 DNA: TGTGCCAGTAGGCCAGGGGGTTTCTATGGCTACACCTTC. This codes for CASRPGGFYGYTF.

This sequence joins TRBV20-1 and TRBJ1-4; D gene uncertain. CDR1 is DFQATT, CDR2 SNEGSKA, per germline (reference sequence). V was cut by 3 bases and J by 6 bases, with 8 bases left in between. This CDR3 is 12 amino acids long. The CDR3: CSASPQDEKLFF. For the CDR3, the DNA is TGCAGTGCTAGTCCTCAGGATGAAAAACTGTTTTTT.

The V call is TRBV11-2, the J call TRBJ2-1; TRBD2 aligns across 12 bases. CDR1 SGHAT and CDR2 FQNNGV come from the germline V gene. This CDR3 has 14 residues. V dropped 6 bases and J dropped 8; count of bases not matched to a gene: 5. CDR3 residues: CASRSGLAGDEQFF. For the CDR3, the DNA is TGTGCCAGCAGATCGGGACTAGCGGGCGATGAGCAGTTCTTC.

This rearrangement joins TRBV12-1 to TRBJ1-5; the table names TRBD1, a call not compared with the DNA. TRBV12-1 is a documented pseudogene. CDR3 size: 16 residues. The CDR3 region has the DNA TGTGCCAGCAGCGCCCAAAAGGGGGCCCCGGATCAGCCCCAGCATTTT. This translates into CASSAQKGAPDQPQHF.